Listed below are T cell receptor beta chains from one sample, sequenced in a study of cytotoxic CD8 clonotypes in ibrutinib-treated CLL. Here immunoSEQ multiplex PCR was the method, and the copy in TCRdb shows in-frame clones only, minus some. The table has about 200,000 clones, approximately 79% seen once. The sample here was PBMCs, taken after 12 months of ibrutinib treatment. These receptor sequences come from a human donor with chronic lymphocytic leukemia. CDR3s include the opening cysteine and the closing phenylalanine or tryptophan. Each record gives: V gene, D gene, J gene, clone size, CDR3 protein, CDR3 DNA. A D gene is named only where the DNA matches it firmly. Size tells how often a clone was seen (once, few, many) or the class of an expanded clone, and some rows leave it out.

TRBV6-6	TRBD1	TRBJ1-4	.	CASSYLGTGFEKLFF	TGTGCCAGCAGTTACCTCGGGACAGGGTTCGAAAAACTGTTTTTT
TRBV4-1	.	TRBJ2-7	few	CASSQGRDEQYF	TGCGCCAGCAGCCAAGGGCGCGACGAGCAGTACTTC
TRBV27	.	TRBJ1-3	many	CASSLSYGGKNTIYF	TGTGCCAGCAGTTTATCGTACGGGGGAAAGAACACCATATATTTT
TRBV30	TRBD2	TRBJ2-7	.	CAWSLKAGLWAEEQYF	TGTGCCTGGAGTTTGAAAGCGGGACTCTGGGCCGAAGAGCAGTACTTC
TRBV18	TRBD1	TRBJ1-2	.	CASSPGQNPNYGYTF	TGTGCCAGCTCACCGGGACAGAACCCTAACTATGGCTACACCTTC
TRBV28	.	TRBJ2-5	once	CASSPSTGLETQYF	TGTGCCAGCAGTCCTTCGACAGGTCTTGAGACCCAGTACTTC
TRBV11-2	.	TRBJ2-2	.	CASSFGPGELFF	TGTGCCAGCAGCTTCGGGCCCGGGGAGCTGTTTTTT
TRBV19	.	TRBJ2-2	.	CASSIYKGSPGELFF	TGTGCCAGTAGTATCTATAAGGGATCCCCCGGGGAGCTGTTTTTT
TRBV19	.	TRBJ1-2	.	CASSIDISYGYTF	TGTGCCAGTAGTATCGACATCAGCTATGGCTACACCTTC
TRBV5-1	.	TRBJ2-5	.	CASSSGASRETQYF	TGCGCCAGCAGCTCCGGCGCTAGCAGAGAGACCCAGTACTTC
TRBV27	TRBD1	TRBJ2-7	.	CASSLRGQGATNYEQYF	TGTGCCAGCAGTTTAAGGGGACAGGGGGCCACGAACTACGAGCAGTACTTC
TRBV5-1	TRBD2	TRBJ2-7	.	CASSFTPSGTYEQYF	TGCGCCAGCAGCTTCACCCCTAGCGGGACCTACGAGCAGTACTTC
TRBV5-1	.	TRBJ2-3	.	CASSTGTVKYTDTQYF	TGCGCCAGCAGCACCGGGACGGTTAAATACACAGATACGCAGTATTTT
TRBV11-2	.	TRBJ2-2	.	CASSLLFNTGELFF	TGTGCCAGCAGCTTGTTATTTAACACCGGGGAGCTGTTTTTT
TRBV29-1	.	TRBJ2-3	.	CSVGRQETQYF	TGCAGCGTTGGTCGACAGGAAACGCAGTATTTT
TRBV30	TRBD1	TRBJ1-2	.	CAWSRGGAEGYTF	TGTGCCTGGAGCCGAGGGGGCGCGGAAGGCTACACCTTC
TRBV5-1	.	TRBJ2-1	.	CASSLEGLEQFF	TGCGCCAGCAGCTTGGAAGGTCTTGAGCAGTTCTTC
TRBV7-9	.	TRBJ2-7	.	CASSKASYEQYF	TGTGCCAGCAGCAAAGCGAGCTACGAGCAGTACTTC
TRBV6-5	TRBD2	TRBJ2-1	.	CASSWREGNEQFF	TGTGCCAGCAGTTGGAGGGAGGGGAATGAGCAGTTCTTC
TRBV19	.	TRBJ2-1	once	CASGDRLNEQFF	TGTGCCAGTGGGGACCGCCTCAATGAGCAGTTCTTC
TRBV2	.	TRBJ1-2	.	CASSERGVYNYGYTF	TGTGCCAGCAGTGAAAGGGGGGTGTATAACTATGGCTACACCTTC
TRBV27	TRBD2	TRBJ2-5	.	CASSPPGGDRGTQYF	TGTGCCAGCAGTCCGCCCGGGGGGGACCGGGGGACCCAGTACTTC
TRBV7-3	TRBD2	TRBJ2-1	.	CASSKDGLAAGRSYNEQFF	TGTGCCAGCAGCAAAGACGGACTAGCGGCCGGACGGAGCTACAATGAGCAGTTCTTC
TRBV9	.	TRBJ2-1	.	CASSVGGTPRAYNEQFF	TGTGCCAGCAGCGTAGGGGGGACCCCACGCGCCTACAATGAGCAGTTCTTC
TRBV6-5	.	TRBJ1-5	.	CASSSSGQPQHF	TGTGCCAGCAGCTCCTCTGGACAGCCCCAGCATTTT
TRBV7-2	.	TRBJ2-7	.	CASSFVGEQYF	TGTGCCAGCAGCTTCGTGGGCGAGCAGTACTTC
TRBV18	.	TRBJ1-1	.	CASSSDTYTEAFF	TGTGCCAGCTCGTCGGACACTTACACTGAAGCTTTCTTT
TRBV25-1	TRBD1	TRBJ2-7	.	CASSDTRTGGSYEQYF	TGTGCCAGCAGTGATACCCGGACAGGGGGCTCCTACGAGCAGTACTTC
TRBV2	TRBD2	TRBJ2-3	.	CASRMGLAGGFSTDTQYF	TGTGCCAGCAGGATGGGACTAGCGGGGGGGTTTAGCACAGATACGCAGTATTTT
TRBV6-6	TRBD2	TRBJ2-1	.	CASSYGGLAGVDEQFF	TGTGCCAGCAGTTACGGAGGGCTAGCGGGAGTGGACGAGCAGTTCTTC
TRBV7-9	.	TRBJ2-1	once	CASSLAPTPTEFF	TGTGCCAGCAGCTTAGCTCCCACCCCCACGGAGTTCTTC
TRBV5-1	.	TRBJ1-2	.	CASSLSGSTDFYGYTF	TGCGCCAGCAGTTTGAGCGGCTCCACAGACTTCTATGGCTACACCTTC
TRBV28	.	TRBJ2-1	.	CANKGSIGPHSYNEQFF	TGTGCCAACAAGGGGTCCATAGGACCCCACTCCTACAATGAGCAGTTCTTC
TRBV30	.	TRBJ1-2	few	CAWSPGTDLGYTF	TGTGCCTGGAGCCCCGGGACGGACTTAGGCTACACCTTC
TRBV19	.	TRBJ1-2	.	CASSIRSYGYTF	TGTGCCAGTAGTATCCGGTCCTATGGCTACACCTTC
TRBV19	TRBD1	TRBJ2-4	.	CASSPDRINIQYF	TGTGCCAGTAGTCCGGACAGGATAAACATTCAGTACTTC